This T cell receptor beta chain was identified during a study of long-term antiretroviral therapy in people with HIV. Version v3.0 of the immunoSEQ assay was performed at survey level. This table comes from immunoSEQ multiplex PCR, and its TCRdb copy is limited to in-frame clones, with some not included. The sample lists 30,000 to 40,000 clones; roughly 83% were seen once. The sequence derives from a man in his late teens or twenties with HIV. This specimen was unsorted PBMCs, taken 1.9 years after starting antiretroviral therapy.

CDR3 loop: CASSFIDSYEQYV. DNA of the CDR3: TGTGCCAGCAGTTTCATCGACAGCTACGAGCAGTACGTC. The rearrangement joins TRBV28 to TRBJ2-7; D might be TRBD1 (5 bases). V was clipped by 3 bases and J by 3 bases, with 9 bases between them. This CDR3 contains 13 residues. Germline V gives CDR1 MDHEN, CDR2 SYDVKM.